The clone carrying this TCR beta chain was observed a few times. The entry originates in a study of radiotherapy plus CTLA-4 blockade in lung cancer. The CDR3 is made up of 15 amino acids. V was clipped by 4 bases and J by 8 bases; unmatched bases: 8. CDR1 and CDR2 from the germline V gene are SGHTA and FQGNSA. Method: immunoSEQ multiplex PCR; TCRdb's copy keeps in-frame clones and lacks some. The sample consists of roughly 55,000 clones, approximately 65% of them appearing once. Sequences were derived from peripheral blood, sampled from a patient treated with radiotherapy plus ipilimumab. This receptor was taken from a human donor with non-small cell lung cancer whose response to radiotherapy plus ipilimumab could not be evaluated. This chain uses TRBV7-2 with TRBJ2-2; 9 positions agree with TRBD2. CDR3 region: CASSSRAGGRGELFF. DNA of the CDR3: TGTGCCAGCAGCTCCAGGGCGGGAGGGAGGGGGGAGCTGTTTTTT.